The 16 T cell receptor beta chains below come from one sample, sequenced in a study of OX40 agonist ivuxolimab in advanced cancers. Generated by immunoSEQ multiplex PCR, the TCRdb table keeps only in-frame clones and is missing some. The data contain roughly 75,000 clones, roughly nine tenths of them singletons. The sequencing here drew on CD4+ or CD8+ T cells sorted from blood, taken in a trial of the OX40 agonist ivuxolimab. The receptors here all came from an adult with an advanced solid tumor such as melanoma, head and neck, liver or kidney cancer.

This rearrangement joins TRBV6-1 to TRBJ2-7; D possibly corresponds to TRBD1 (6 bases). Deletions cut 4 bases from V and 0 bases from J, with 19 bases between. The germline gives CDR1 MNHNS, CDR2 SASEGT. The CDR3 is 17 amino acids. CDR3 sequence reads: CASSGRIPGQFSYEQYF. In DNA, the CDR3 is TGTGCCAGCAGTGGACGAATTCCGGGACAATTCTCCTACGAGCAGTACTTC.

This chain connects TRBV6-6 to TRBJ2-2; 9 bases fit TRBD2. V gave up 8 bases and J gave up 2 bases; unmatched junction bases: 6. CDR1 and CDR2 from the germline V gene are MNHNY and SVGAGI (reference sequence). The CDR3 totals 15 residues. CDR3 nucleotide sequence: TGTGCCAGCCGCGGGACTAGCAGTAACACCGGGGAGCTGTTTTTT. Its protein product is CASRGTSSNTGELFF.

This chain joins TRBV19 and TRBJ2-7, with D unclear. This CDR3 has 13 residues. V lost 6 bases and J 5 bases, leaving 14 bases between the germline ends. Germline values: CDR1 LNHDA, CDR2 SQIVND (reference sequence). CDR3 region: CASRNSFGDEQYF. DNA of the CDR3: TGTGCCAGTAGGAATTCGTTCGGAGACGAGCAGTACTTC.

J is TRBJ2-7 and V is TRBV19; 10 positions agree with TRBD2. Germline trimming cut 1 base from V and 0 bases from J; bases unmatched to any gene: 6. The CDR3 has 17 amino acids. Germline V gives CDR1 LNHDA, CDR2 SQIVND (reference sequence). The CDR3 region is CASSIGQASGSSYEQYF. DNA for the CDR3: TGTGCCAGTAGTATAGGACAGGCTAGCGGGAGCTCCTACGAGCAGTACTTC.

About this clone itself: In the same sample, other DNA sequences code for this CDR3. The chain recombines TRBV28 with TRBJ2-7, with 10 positions matching TRBD2. V was clipped by 6 bases and J by 4 bases; unmatched bases: 3. The CDR3 has 13 residues. The V gene's germline CDR1 is MDHEN and CDR2 SYDVKM. CDR3 bases: TGTGCCAGCAGAGCGGGAGGGCCGTACGAGCAGTACTTC. As protein: CASRAGGPYEQYF.

This clone came up once. The CDR3 DNA follows: TGTGCCAGCATTGAGAATTATAGCAATCAGCCCCAGCATTTT. Its translation is CASIENYSNQPQHF. This chain uses TRBV28 with TRBJ1-5; no clear D gene. With 7 bases removed from V and 0 bases from J, the gap between germline ends came to 10 bases. The length of the CDR3 is 14 residues. Germline loops: CDR1 MDHEN, CDR2 SYDVKM.

This chain's CDR3 is CASSYGLADADTQYF. The CDR3 DNA reads as TGTGCCAGCAGTTACGGTCTAGCGGATGCAGATACGCAGTATTTT. The gene calls are TRBV6-5 and TRBJ2-3, with 7 bases aligning to TRBD2. Germline lookup yields CDR1 MNHEY and CDR2 SVGAGI. CDR3 size: 15 residues. V trimming: 2 bases; J trimming: 4 bases; junction bases outside the gene matches: 6.

The chain employs TRBV9 and TRBJ1-4; D remains unclear. The germline V and J ends were trimmed by 0 bases and 8 bases, with 14 bases remaining between them. Germline V gene lookup returns CDR1 SGDLS and CDR2 YYNGEE. The CDR3 runs to 15 residues. The CDR3 coding sequence is TGTGCCAGCAGCGTAGCAGGCGGGCGGTACGAAAAACTGTTTTTT. Its protein product is CASSVAGGRYEKLFF.

This chain connects TRBV5-1 to TRBJ2-3; 13 positions agree with TRBD2. The J segment lost 6 bases and the V segment lost 6 bases, leaving 7 bases of the junction unmatched. Looked up from germline, CDR1 is SGHRS and CDR2 is YFSETQ. The CDR3 spans 15 residues. Here the CDR3 reads CASKWTSGRRDTQYF. DNA for the CDR3: TGCGCCAGCAAGTGGACTAGCGGGAGAAGGGATACGCAGTATTTT.

The chain carries TRBV19 and TRBJ2-2; D is unclear. Germline CDR1 LNHDA, CDR2 SQIVND (reference sequence). Deletions cut 3 bases from V and 2 bases from J, with 4 bases between. This CDR3 region has 13 residues. CDR3 loop: CASSIQNTGELFF. CDR3 DNA sequence: TGTGCCAGTAGTATCCAAAACACCGGGGAGCTGTTTTTT. The complete variable domain, with remaining parts taken from reference TRBV19 and TRBJ2-2, reads DGGITQSPKYLFRKEGQNVTLSCEQNLNHDAMYWYRQDPGQGLRLIYYSQIVNDFQKGDIAEGYSVSREKKESFPLTVTSAQKNPTAFYLCASSIQNTGELFFGEGSRLTVL.

This clone has a single count. The chain has TRBV27 and TRBJ1-1; D is unresolved. The germline V gene has CDR1 MNHEY and CDR2 SMNVEV (reference sequence). CDR3 length: 13 amino acids. V lost 3 bases and J lost 1, with 6 bases in between. CDR3 residues: CASSFRGNTEAFF. The DNA of the CDR3 is TGTGCCAGCAGTTTTCGGGGGAACACTGAAGCTTTCTTT.

This clone has only a few counts. The V gene is TRBV10-1, the J gene TRBJ1-5; D is uncertain. The V and J ends lost 6 bases and 5 bases respectively, with 14 bases between them. The germline CDR1 and CDR2 sequences are WNHNN and SYGVQD (reference sequence). The CDR3 has 14 amino acids. CDR3 in DNA: TGCGCCAGCAGCGAGAGGGCCCGGGATCAGCCCCAGCATTTT. Amino acid sequence: CASSERARDQPQHF.

V usage is TRBV30 and J usage is TRBJ1-1; D not certain. V was shortened by 4 bases and J by 0 bases, with 9 bases between the two germline ends. The CDR3 runs 13 residues. The germline V gene has CDR1 GTSNPN and CDR2 SVGIG (reference sequence). The chain's CDR3 is CAWIHRMNTEAFF. For the CDR3, the DNA is TGTGCCTGGATCCACCGAATGAACACTGAAGCTTTCTTT.

J is TRBJ2-1 and V is TRBV30, with 12 positions matching TRBD2. The germline V gene has CDR1 GTSNPN and CDR2 SVGIG (reference sequence). The V and J ends lost 1 base and 10 bases, in that order; junction bases with no gene match: 8. The CDR3 consists of 15 residues. CDR3 nucleotides: TGTGCCTGGAGTGCGGGTCTAGCGGGAGGGGACGAGCAGTTCTTC. Translated, it gives CAWSAGLAGGDEQFF.

The chain recombines TRBV11-1 with TRBJ1-1, with TRBD1 as a possible D gene (6 bases). This CDR3 region has 14 residues. In germline, CDR1 is SGHAT, CDR2 FQDESV (reference sequence). Trimming left V 5 bases short and J 5 bases short, with 15 bases between. The CDR3 spells CASSLGGLRTEAFF. In nucleotides, the CDR3 is TGTGCCAGCAGCCTCGGGGGCTTGCGGACTGAAGCTTTCTTT.

The chain employs TRBV30 and TRBJ2-3; 10 bases line up with TRBD2. Per germline, CDR1 GTSNPN and CDR2 SVGIG (reference sequence). V trimming: 5 bases; J trimming: 2 bases; junction bases outside the gene matches: 7. The CDR3 runs to 15 residues. The CDR3: CAWGVLAGSTDTQYF. Written as DNA, the CDR3 is TGTGCCTGGGGAGTACTAGCGGGGTCCACAGATACGCAGTATTTT.